A single sample gave rise to the 27 T cell receptor beta chains below, sequenced in a study of shared clonotypes between healthy human individuals. Some clones are missing from TCRdb's copy, which holds only in-frame ones; the method was immunoSEQ multiplex PCR. The table records approximately 2,200,000 clones, around 93% of them present only once. Naive-designated CD8 cells lacked CD45RO, were positively enriched for CCR7, and omitted terminally differentiated effector memory CD45RA+ cells. The sequencing sample was made of naive CD8+ T cells from PBMCs. These receptors were taken from a man younger than 30 in good health. Some clones in this sample may be carry-over from other donors' samples.

Turning to this clone: At the DNA level, this CDR3 is encoded by other sequences in the same sample as well. The CDR3: CASSIDLEDTEAFF. The CDR3 nucleotides are TGTGCCAGTAGTATAGATCTTGAAGACACTGAAGCTTTCTTT. V and J are TRBV19 and TRBJ1-1; D is ambiguous. V was trimmed by 0 bases and J by 3 bases, leaving 8 bases between them. This CDR3 has 14 residues. Germline CDR1 and CDR2: LNHDA and SQIVND (reference sequence).

The chain has TRBV27 and TRBJ2-5, with 8 nucleotides matching TRBD1. Trimming at V came to 8 bases and at J to 4 bases, leaving 3 bases not matched to a gene. Germline V lookup: CDR1 MNHEY, CDR2 SMNVEV (reference sequence). There are 12 residues in the CDR3. The CDR3 is CASGQGVETQYF. The CDR3 nucleotides are TGTGCCAGCGGACAGGGCGTAGAGACCCAGTACTTC.

The V and J genes are TRBV7-9 and TRBJ2-7; 7 bases match TRBD1. The CDR3 runs 14 residues. Germline lookup yields CDR1 SEHNR and CDR2 FQNEAQ (reference sequence). With 5 bases clipped from V and 5 bases from J, the junction kept 9 bases outside the gene matches. CDR3 amino acids: CASSLQGYLDEQYF. CDR3 coding DNA: TGTGCCAGCAGCCTACAGGGGTACCTGGACGAGCAGTACTTC.

The rearrangement uses TRBV7-9 and TRBJ2-7; TRBD2 aligns across 12 bases. J gave up 6 bases and V 1 base, and 4 bases lay outside the gene matches. The CDR3 totals 15 residues. Germline-derived CDR1 and CDR2 are SEHNR and FQNEAQ (reference sequence). CDR3 amino acids: CASSLGGLAGSEQYF. CDR3 bases: TGTGCCAGCAGCTTAGGTGGACTAGCGGGGAGCGAGCAGTACTTC.

CDR3 loop: CASSLPNRLASTDTQYF. The CDR3 coding sequence is TGCGCCAGCAGCCTACCCAACCGACTTGCTAGCACAGATACGCAGTATTTT. The rearrangement links TRBV5-1 to TRBJ2-3; D is uncertain. The CDR3 totals 17 residues. Germline loops: CDR1 SGHRS, CDR2 YFSETQ. Trimming took 4 bases from V and 0 from J, leaving 18 bases between them. The full variable domain, its missing parts supplied by reference TRBV5-1 and TRBJ2-3, is KAGVTQTPRYLIKTRGQQVTLSCSPISGHRSVSWYQQTPGQGLQFLFEYFSETQRNKGNFPGRFSGRQFSNSRSEMNVSTLELGDSALYLCASSLPNRLASTDTQYFGPGTRLTVL.

The chain carries TRBV2 and TRBJ2-1, with D possibly being TRBD2 (5 bases). Germline-derived CDR1 and CDR2 are SNHLY and FYNNEI. V dropped 6 bases and J dropped 3 bases, with 15 bases sitting between them. This CDR3 is built from 15 residues. CDR3 sequence (DNA): TGTGCCAGCAGCGCCCTCAAGGGAGTCTACAATGAGCAGTTCTTC. Protein product: CASSALKGVYNEQFF. Combining the CDR3 with reference TRBV2 and TRBJ2-1 gives the whole variable domain EPEVTQTPSHQVTQMGQEVILRCVPISNHLYFYWYRQILGQKVEFLVSFYNNEISEKSEIFDDQFSVERPDGSNFTLKIRSTKLEDSAMYFCASSALKGVYNEQFFGPGTRLTVL.

The V and J genes are TRBV7-9 and TRBJ2-5, with 8 bases fitting TRBD2. There are 14 residues in the CDR3. The ends lost 6 bases at V and 3 bases at J; junction bases unmatched: 6. Germline lookup yields CDR1 SEHNR and CDR2 FQNEAQ (reference sequence). DNA of the CDR3: TGTGCCAGCAGACCGGGAGGGTCCAAAGAGACCCAGTACTTC. Protein sequence: CASRPGGSKETQYF.

The J gene is TRBJ1-2, the V gene TRBV27; possibly TRBD1 for D (6 bases). V was pared by 2 bases and J by 3 bases, with 19 bases between. The CDR3 covers 17 residues. Germline CDR1 reads MNHEY; CDR2 reads SMNVEV (reference sequence). CDR3 sequence (DNA): TGTGCCAGCAGTTTACGGGCAGGGGTTCAGCGTGACTATGGCTACACCTTC. This codes for CASSLRAGVQRDYGYTF.

This rearrangement joins TRBV29-1 to TRBJ2-3; 13 positions match TRBD2. The germline V gene encodes CDR1 SQVTM and CDR2 ANQGSEA. With V trimmed by 8 bases and J by 4 bases, 6 bases remained unmatched. The CDR3 length is 14 residues. Here the CDR3 DNA reads TGCAGCATAGGACTAGCGGGAGTCGCAGATACGCAGTATTTT. Its protein product is CSIGLAGVADTQYF.

The V and J genes are TRBV4-3 and TRBJ2-7; TRBD2 aligns across 8 bases. This CDR3 is built from 15 residues. CDR1 and CDR2 from the germline V gene are LGHNA and YSLEER. With 0 bases clipped from V and 5 bases from J, the junction kept 6 bases outside the gene matches. The CDR3: CASSQDGLAFDEQYF. As DNA, the CDR3 is TGCGCCAGCAGCCAAGATGGACTAGCATTCGACGAGCAGTACTTC.

The chain combines TRBV14 with TRBJ2-1; D not certain. V was trimmed by 2 bases and J by 0 bases, leaving 17 bases between them. The germline CDR1 and CDR2 sequences are SGHDN and FVKESK. The CDR3 runs 18 residues. The CDR3 is CASSQWLAPLSSYNEQFF. The CDR3 nucleotides read TGTGCCAGCAGCCAATGGTTGGCCCCACTCAGCTCCTACAATGAGCAGTTCTTC.

The rearrangement joins TRBV19 to TRBJ2-1, with D perhaps TRBD1 (7 bases). Germline values: CDR1 LNHDA, CDR2 SQIVND (reference sequence). V lost 6 bases and J lost 7, with 19 bases in between. The CDR3 runs 15 residues. The CDR3 region has the DNA TGTGCCAGTAGCAATGCCCCGGCAGGGGGGAATGAGCAGTTCTTC. Amino acid sequence: CASSNAPAGGNEQFF. The variable domain in full, completed from reference TRBV19 and TRBJ2-1, reads DGGITQSPKYLFRKEGQNVTLSCEQNLNHDAMYWYRQDPGQGLRLIYYSQIVNDFQKGDIAEGYSVSREKKESFPLTVTSAQKNPTAFYLCASSNAPAGGNEQFFGPGTRLTVL.

The chain employs TRBV27 and TRBJ2-7; 9 nucleotides agree with TRBD2. The V and J ends lost 2 bases and 1 base, in that order; junction bases with no gene match: 15. The CDR3 runs to 19 residues. The V gene's germline CDR1 is MNHEY and CDR2 SMNVEV (reference sequence). The CDR3 nucleotides read TGTGCCAGCAGTTTAAAAACTAGCGGGCCAACTATGGGGTCCTACGAGCAGTACTTC. Residues: CASSLKTSGPTMGSYEQYF.

Note on this clone: The sample holds other DNA sequences that translate to the same CDR3. This chain joins TRBV27 and TRBJ2-7, with 7 bases aligning to TRBD1. This CDR3 contains 14 residues. CDR1 is MNHEY, CDR2 SMNVEV, per germline (reference sequence). The trim removed 6 bases at V and 0 bases at J, leaving 5 bases unmatched. In nucleotides, the CDR3 is TGTGCCAGCAGACTCAGGGGGTCCTCCTACGAGCAGTACTTC. Its translation is CASRLRGSSYEQYF.

This chain joins TRBV28 and TRBJ1-2; D unclear. This CDR3 has 14 amino acids. Trimming cost V 8 bases and J 3 bases, with 16 bases left between them. The germline V gene encodes CDR1 MDHEN and CDR2 SYDVKM. CDR3 nucleotide sequence: TGTGCCAGCGCTACTCAGGAGCTCTACTATGGCTACACCTTC. Amino acids: CASATQELYYGYTF.

The chain uses TRBV28 and TRBJ2-3; D is uncertain. V was clipped by 6 bases and J by 4 bases, with 5 bases between them. This CDR3 has 11 residues. Per germline, CDR1 MDHEN and CDR2 SYDVKM. CDR3: CASRAPDTQYF. In DNA, the CDR3 is TGTGCCAGCAGGGCCCCAGATACGCAGTATTTT.

The rearrangement uses TRBV23-1 and TRBJ2-6; D ambiguous. TRBV23-1 is an ORF, and what it does is uncertain. V was shortened by 5 bases and J by 5 bases, with 19 bases between the two germline ends. The CDR3 spans 17 residues. Here the CDR3 DNA reads TGCGCCAGCAGTAGATTGCCGCAACAAAGTCGGGCCAACGTCCTGACTTTC. Translated, it gives CASSRLPQQSRANVLTF.

Only one count was recorded for this clone. Here the CDR3 DNA reads TGCGCCAGCAGTGAGTCTAGCCCCTACGAGCAGTACTTC. Protein product: CASSESSPYEQYF. This chain connects TRBV10-2 to TRBJ2-7; D unresolved. Germline V gene lookup returns CDR1 WSHSY and CDR2 SAAADI. The CDR3 length is 13 residues. V was trimmed by 0 bases and J by 2 bases, leaving 5 bases between them.

This rearrangement joins TRBV28 to TRBJ2-1; possibly TRBD2 for D (6 bases). The CDR3 is 14 amino acids. In germline, CDR1 is MDHEN, CDR2 SYDVKM. V shed 6 bases and J shed 9 bases, with 18 bases lying between them. The CDR3 DNA reads as TGTGCCAGCAGCGATCCCGGGACTTCGGGTGAGCAGTTCTTC. Residues: CASSDPGTSGEQFF.

The chain recombines TRBV5-1 with TRBJ2-1; TRBD2 matches 7 bases. The CDR3 runs to 15 residues. V lost 7 bases and J lost 1; bases outside the gene matches: 8. Looked up from germline, CDR1 is SGHRS and CDR2 is YFSETQ. The CDR3 DNA follows: TGCGCCAGCTCGGTAGCGGGCTTATCCTACAATGAGCAGTTCTTC. This encodes CASSVAGLSYNEQFF.

This clone was detected only once. This chain connects TRBV27 to TRBJ1-5; D may be TRBD1 (6 bases). The CDR3 sequence is 13 residues long. Trimming shortened V by 4 bases and J by 3 bases, and 7 bases separated the two germline ends. CDR1 is MNHEY and CDR2 is SMNVEV in the germline V gene (reference sequence). The CDR3 region is CASSWDNNQPQHF. The CDR3 nucleotides are TGTGCCAGCAGTTGGGACAACAATCAGCCCCAGCATTTT.

This clone was observed once. The J gene is TRBJ2-1, the V gene TRBV4-3, with 9 bases aligning to TRBD1. The CDR3 loop spans 15 amino acids. With 3 bases clipped from V and 4 bases from J, the junction kept 4 bases outside the gene matches. CDR1 and CDR2 (germline): LGHNA, YSLEER. The CDR3 protein is CASSHGTGTYNEQFF. The CDR3 nucleotides are TGCGCCAGCAGCCACGGGACAGGGACTTACAATGAGCAGTTCTTC.

This clone showed up just a few times. V usage is TRBV4-1 and J usage is TRBJ1-5; D remains ambiguous. The V gene's germline CDR1 is MGHRA and CDR2 YSYEKL. There are 15 residues in the CDR3. V was pared by 0 bases and J by 6 bases, with 12 bases between. The CDR3: CASSQDEGHGQPQHF. DNA of the CDR3: TGCGCCAGCAGCCAAGATGAAGGGCACGGTCAGCCCCAGCATTTT.

This clone was detected only once. The V and J genes are TRBV6-6 and TRBJ2-1; TRBD1 agrees at 8 bases. This CDR3 is 15 amino acids long. Germline V gene lookup returns CDR1 MNHNY and CDR2 SVGAGI (reference sequence). V shed 5 bases and J 7 bases; nucleotides not matched to a gene: 10. The CDR3: CASSVDRGTRNEQFF. CDR3 DNA: TGTGCCAGCAGTGTAGACAGGGGCACGCGAAATGAGCAGTTCTTC.

The chain is built from TRBV14 and TRBJ2-7; D unclear. Germline CDR1 and CDR2: SGHDN and FVKESK. This CDR3 contains 15 residues. V lost 4 bases and J 2 bases, leaving 15 bases between the germline ends. The CDR3 nucleotides are TGTGCCAGCAGCCCCGCCGTAGGGCCCCCCTACGAGCAGTACTTC. It is translated as CASSPAVGPPYEQYF.

V gene TRBV29-1 combines with J gene TRBJ2-7, with D perhaps matching TRBD1 (6 bases). Deletions cut 5 bases from V and 3 bases from J, with 17 bases between. The CDR3 is made up of 14 amino acids. Germline assignment: CDR1 SQVTM and CDR2 ANQGSEA. This CDR3 is CSVRLTGFDYEQYF. CDR3 DNA: TGCAGCGTTCGACTCACAGGGTTTGACTACGAGCAGTACTTC.

As to this clone: Other DNA sequences in the same sample also yield this CDR3. The chain couples TRBV7-8 to TRBJ1-1; 8 bases are shared with TRBD1. Trimming removed 4 bases from V and 4 bases from J; junction bases left unmatched: 5. This CDR3 region has 14 residues. In germline, CDR1 is SGHVS, CDR2 FQNEAQ. For the CDR3, the DNA is TGTGCCAGCAGCTCAGGGGGCGGGAGCACTGAAGCTTTCTTT. The encoded protein is CASSSGGGSTEAFF.